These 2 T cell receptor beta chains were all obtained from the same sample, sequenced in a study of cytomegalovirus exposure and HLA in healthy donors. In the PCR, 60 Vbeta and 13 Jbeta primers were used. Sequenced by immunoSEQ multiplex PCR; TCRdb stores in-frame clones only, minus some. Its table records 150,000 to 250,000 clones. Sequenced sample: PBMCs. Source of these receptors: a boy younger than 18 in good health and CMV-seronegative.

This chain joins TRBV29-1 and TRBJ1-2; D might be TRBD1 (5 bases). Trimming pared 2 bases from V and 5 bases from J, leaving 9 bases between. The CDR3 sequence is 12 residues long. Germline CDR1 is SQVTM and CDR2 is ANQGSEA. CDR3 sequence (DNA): TGCAGCGTTGAAAATGACAGTTATGGCTACACCTTC. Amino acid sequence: CSVENDSYGYTF.

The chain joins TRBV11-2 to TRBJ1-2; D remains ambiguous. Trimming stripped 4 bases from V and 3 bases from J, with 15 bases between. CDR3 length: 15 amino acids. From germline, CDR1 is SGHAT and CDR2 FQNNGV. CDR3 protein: CASSSPRGEHYGYTF. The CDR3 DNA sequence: TGTGCCAGCAGCTCCCCCCGGGGAGAGCACTATGGCTACACCTTC. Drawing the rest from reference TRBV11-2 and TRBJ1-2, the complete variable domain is EAGVAQSPRYKIIEKRQSVAFWCNPISGHATLYWYQQILGQGPKLLIQFQNNGVVDDSQLPKDRFSAERLKGVDSTLKIQPAKLEDSAVYLCASSSPRGEHYGYTFGSGTRLTVV.